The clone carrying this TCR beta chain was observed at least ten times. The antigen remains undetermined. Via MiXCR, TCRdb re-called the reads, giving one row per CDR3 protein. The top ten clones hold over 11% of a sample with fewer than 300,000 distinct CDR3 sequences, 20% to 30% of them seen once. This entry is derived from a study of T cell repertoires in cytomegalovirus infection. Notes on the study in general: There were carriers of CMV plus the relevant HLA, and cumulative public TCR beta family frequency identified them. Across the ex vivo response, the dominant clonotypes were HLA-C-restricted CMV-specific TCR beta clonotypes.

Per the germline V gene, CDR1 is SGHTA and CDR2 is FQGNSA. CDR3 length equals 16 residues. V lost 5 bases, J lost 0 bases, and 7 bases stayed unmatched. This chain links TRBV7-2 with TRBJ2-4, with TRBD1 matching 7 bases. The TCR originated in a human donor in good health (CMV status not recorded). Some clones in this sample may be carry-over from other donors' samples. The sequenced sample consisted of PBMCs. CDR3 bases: TGTGCCAGCAGCCCAAGACAGGGTTTAGCCAAAAACATTCAGTACTTC. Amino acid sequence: CASSPRQGLAKNIQYF.